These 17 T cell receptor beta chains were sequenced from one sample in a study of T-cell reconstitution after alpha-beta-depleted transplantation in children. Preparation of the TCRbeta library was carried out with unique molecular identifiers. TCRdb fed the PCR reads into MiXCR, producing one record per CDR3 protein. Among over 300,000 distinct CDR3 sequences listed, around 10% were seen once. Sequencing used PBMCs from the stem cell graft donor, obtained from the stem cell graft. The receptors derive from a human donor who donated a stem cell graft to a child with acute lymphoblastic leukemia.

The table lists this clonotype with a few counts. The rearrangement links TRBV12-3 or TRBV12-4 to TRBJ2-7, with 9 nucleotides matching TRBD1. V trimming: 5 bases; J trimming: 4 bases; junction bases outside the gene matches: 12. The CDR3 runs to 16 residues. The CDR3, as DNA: TGTGCCAGCAGTGCCCCGACCCCGACAGGGGGGTACGAGCAGTACTTC. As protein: CASSAPTPTGGYEQYF.

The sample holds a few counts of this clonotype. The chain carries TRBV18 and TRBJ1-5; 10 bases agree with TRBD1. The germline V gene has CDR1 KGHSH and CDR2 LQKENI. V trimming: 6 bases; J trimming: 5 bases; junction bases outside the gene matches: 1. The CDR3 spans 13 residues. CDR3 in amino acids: CASSGQGDQPQHF. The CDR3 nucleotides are TGTGCCAGCTCCGGACAGGGGGATCAGCCCCAGCATTTT. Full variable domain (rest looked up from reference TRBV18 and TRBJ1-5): NAGVMQNPRHLVRRRGQEARLRCSPMKGHSHVYWYRQLPEEGLKFMVYLQKENIIDESGMPKERFSAEFPKEGPSILRIQQVVRGDSAAYFCASSGQGDQPQHFGDGTRLSIL.

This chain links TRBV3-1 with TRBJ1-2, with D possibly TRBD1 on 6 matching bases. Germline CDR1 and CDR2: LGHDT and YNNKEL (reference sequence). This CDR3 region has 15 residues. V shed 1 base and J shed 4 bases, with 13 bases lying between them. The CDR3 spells CASSQVEGGPYGYTF. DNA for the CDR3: TGTGCCAGCAGCCAAGTTGAGGGGGGGCCCTATGGCTACACCTTC.

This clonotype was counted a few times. The CDR3 is CASAFSGGFTDTQYF. In nucleotides, the CDR3 is TGTGCCAGCGCGTTTAGCGGGGGATTCACAGATACGCAGTATTTT. The V gene is TRBV7-9, the J gene TRBJ2-3; 9 bases are shared with TRBD2. In germline, CDR1 is SEHNR, CDR2 FQNEAQ (reference sequence). The CDR3 is made up of 15 amino acids. J gave up 2 bases and V 8 bases, and 8 bases lay outside the gene matches.

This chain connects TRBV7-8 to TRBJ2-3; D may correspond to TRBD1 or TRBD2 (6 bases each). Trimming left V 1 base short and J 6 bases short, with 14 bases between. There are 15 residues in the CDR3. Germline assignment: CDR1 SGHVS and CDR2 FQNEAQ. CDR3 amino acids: CASSLGTGAMDTQYF. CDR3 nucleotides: TGTGCCAGCAGCTTAGGAACGGGGGCGATGGATACGCAGTATTTT.

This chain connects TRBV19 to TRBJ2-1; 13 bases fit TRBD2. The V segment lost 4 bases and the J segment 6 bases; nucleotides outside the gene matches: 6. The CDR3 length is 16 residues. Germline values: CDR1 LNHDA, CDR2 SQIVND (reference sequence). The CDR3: CASSTPWTSGSNEQFF. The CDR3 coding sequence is TGTGCCAGTAGTACACCCTGGACTAGCGGGAGCAATGAGCAGTTCTTC.

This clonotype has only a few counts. The CDR3 region is CATSPRTGPASTDTQYF. The CDR3 nucleotides are TGTGCCACCAGCCCCCGGACAGGGCCGGCTAGCACAGATACGCAGTATTTT. The chain joins TRBV15 to TRBJ2-3; 8 bases align to TRBD1. Germline trimming cut 5 bases from V and 0 bases from J; bases unmatched to any gene: 10. This CDR3 has 17 residues. The germline CDR1 and CDR2 sequences are LNHNV and YYDKDF (reference sequence).

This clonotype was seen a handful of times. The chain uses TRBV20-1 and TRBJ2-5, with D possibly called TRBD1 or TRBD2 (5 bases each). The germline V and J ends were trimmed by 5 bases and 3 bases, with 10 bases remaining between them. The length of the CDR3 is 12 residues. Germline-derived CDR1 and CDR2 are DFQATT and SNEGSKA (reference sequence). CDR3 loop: CSAYRREETQYF. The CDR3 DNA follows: TGCAGTGCTTACAGGCGGGAAGAGACCCAGTACTTC.

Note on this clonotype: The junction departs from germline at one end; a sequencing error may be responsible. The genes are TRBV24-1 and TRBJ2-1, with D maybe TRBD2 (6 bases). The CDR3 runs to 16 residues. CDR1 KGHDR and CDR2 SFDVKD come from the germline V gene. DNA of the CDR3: TGTTCCACCAGTGATTTATCCGGGAGCGGATACAATGAGCAGTTCTTC. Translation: CSTSDLSGSGYNEQFF.

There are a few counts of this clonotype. This CDR3 is CASSLQDAGDTQYF. In DNA, the CDR3 is TGCGCCAGCAGCTTACAGGACGCGGGAGATACGCAGTATTTT. The chain combines TRBV5-1 with TRBJ2-3; D tentatively fits TRBD1 or TRBD2 (5 bases each). The ends were cut back, 2 bases at V and 5 bases at J, with 12 bases in the middle. Germline CDR1 SGHRS, CDR2 YFSETQ. This CDR3 is 14 amino acids long.

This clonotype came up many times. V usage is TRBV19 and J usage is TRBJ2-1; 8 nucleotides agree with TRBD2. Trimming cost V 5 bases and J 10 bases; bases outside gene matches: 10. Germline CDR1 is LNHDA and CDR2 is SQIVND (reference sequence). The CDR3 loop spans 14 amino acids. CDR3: CASSPPGLGREQFF. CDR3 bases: TGTGCCAGTAGTCCACCGGGACTAGGCCGGGAGCAGTTCTTC.

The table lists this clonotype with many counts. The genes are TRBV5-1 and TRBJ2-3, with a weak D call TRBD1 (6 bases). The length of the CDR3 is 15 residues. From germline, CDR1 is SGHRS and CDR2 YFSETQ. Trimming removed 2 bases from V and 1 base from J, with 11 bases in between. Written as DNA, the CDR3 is TGCGCCAGCAGCTTCTTGGGGGCAGGCACAGATACGCAGTATTTT. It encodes CASSFLGAGTDTQYF.

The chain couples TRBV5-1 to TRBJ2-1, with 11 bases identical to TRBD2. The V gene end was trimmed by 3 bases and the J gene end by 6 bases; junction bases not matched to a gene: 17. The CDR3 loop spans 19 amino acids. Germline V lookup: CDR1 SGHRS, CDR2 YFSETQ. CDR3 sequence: CASSSGLAGHLLQRNEQFF. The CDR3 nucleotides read TGCGCCAGCAGCTCTGGACTAGCGGGTCATCTTCTTCAACGCAATGAGCAGTTCTTC.

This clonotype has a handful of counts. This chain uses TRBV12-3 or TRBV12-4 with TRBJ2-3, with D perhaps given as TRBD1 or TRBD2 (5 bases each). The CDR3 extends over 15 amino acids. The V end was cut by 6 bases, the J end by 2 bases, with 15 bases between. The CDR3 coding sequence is TGTGCCAGCAGAACCGGGACCCTGACCACAGATACGCAGTATTTT. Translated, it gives CASRTGTLTTDTQYF.

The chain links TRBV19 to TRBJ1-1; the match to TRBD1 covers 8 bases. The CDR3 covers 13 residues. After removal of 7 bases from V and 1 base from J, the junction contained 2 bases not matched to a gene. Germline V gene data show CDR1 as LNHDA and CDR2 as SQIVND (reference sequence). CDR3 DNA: TGTGCCAGTACCACAGGGGGGAACACTGAAGCTTTCTTT. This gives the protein CASTTGGNTEAFF.

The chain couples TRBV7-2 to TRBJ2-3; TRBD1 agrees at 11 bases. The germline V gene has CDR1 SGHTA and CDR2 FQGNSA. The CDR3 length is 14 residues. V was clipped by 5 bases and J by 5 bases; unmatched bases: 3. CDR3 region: CASSEDRGRDTQYF. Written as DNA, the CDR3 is TGTGCCAGCAGCGAGGACAGGGGGCGAGATACGCAGTATTTT. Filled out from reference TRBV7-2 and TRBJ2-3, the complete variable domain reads GAGVSQSPSNKVTEKGKDVELRCDPISGHTALYWYRQSLGQGLEFLIYFQGNSAPDKSGLPSDRFSAERTGGSVSTLTIQRTQQEDSAVYLCASSEDRGRDTQYFGPGTRLTVL.

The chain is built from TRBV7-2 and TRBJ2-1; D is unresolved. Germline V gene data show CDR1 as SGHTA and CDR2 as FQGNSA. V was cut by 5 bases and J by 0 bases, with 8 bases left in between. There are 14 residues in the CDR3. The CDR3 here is CASSPWASYNEQFF. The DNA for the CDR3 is TGTGCCAGCAGCCCTTGGGCCTCCTACAATGAGCAGTTCTTC.